This TCR beta chain appears in the sequencing data of a study of T cells in Graves' hyperthyroidism and ophthalmopathy. Whole-study context: Peripheral blood was taken when the disease was first diagnosed, before any treatment began.

Amplified TCR beta CDR3 regions derived from RNA transcripts. The HTBI primer set served for first-round RT-PCR of the TCR CDR3. TCRdb passed the multiplex PCR reads through MiXCR, listing each CDR3 protein once. The sample contains under 350,000 distinct CDR3 sequences, roughly 18% of which appear only once. In this sample, this clonotype turned up many times. CDR1 and CDR2 (germline): DFQATT, SNEGSKA (reference sequence). V was pared by 0 bases and J by 9 bases, with 2 bases of the junction left unmatched. CDR3 length: 12 amino acids. Hyperthyroidism, newly diagnosed and lasting under 2 months, affected patients aged 18 to 65.

The sequencing input was blood. This receptor was obtained from a woman aged 50 to 60 with Graves' hyperthyroidism. The chain employs TRBV20-1 and TRBJ2-1; 7 bases line up with TRBD1. The CDR3 protein is CSAREDRVEQFF. The CDR3 region has the DNA TGCAGTGCTAGAGAAGACAGGGTTGAGCAGTTCTTC.